This record concerns one T cell receptor (beta chain) sequence. What it binds is not known. V was cut by 1 base and J by 1 base, with 11 bases left in between. The CDR3 extends over 16 amino acids. Germline CDR1 reads SGHTA; CDR2 reads FQGTGA. This sample was taken from a study of cytomegalovirus exposure and HLA in healthy donors. Study at large: Findings of an earlier analysis included some 120 million unique TCR beta sequences from 200 million or so T cells. Assignment to the Caucasian-associated ancestry cluster applied to about 80% of the roughly 400 genotyped donors. The study's early data release held roughly 91 million unique TCRs from HLA-typed donors. The study, taken as a whole, reports: In a later analysis, TCR beta V- and J-gene trimming showed a link to a missense DCLRE1C variant.

Amplification used 60 Vbeta primers and 13 Jbeta primers. TCRdb's copy holds only in-frame clones and misses some; the assay was immunoSEQ multiplex PCR. Recorded for this sample: some 140,000 clones. The chain links TRBV7-3 to TRBJ2-1, with D uncertain. This clonotype was obtained from a woman between 55 and 75 years old in good health and CMV-seronegative. Sequencing used PBMCs. CDR3 region: CASSLSGSSSYNEQFF. The CDR3 DNA follows: TGTGCCAGCAGCTTAAGTGGTAGCTCTTCCTACAATGAGCAGTTCTTC.